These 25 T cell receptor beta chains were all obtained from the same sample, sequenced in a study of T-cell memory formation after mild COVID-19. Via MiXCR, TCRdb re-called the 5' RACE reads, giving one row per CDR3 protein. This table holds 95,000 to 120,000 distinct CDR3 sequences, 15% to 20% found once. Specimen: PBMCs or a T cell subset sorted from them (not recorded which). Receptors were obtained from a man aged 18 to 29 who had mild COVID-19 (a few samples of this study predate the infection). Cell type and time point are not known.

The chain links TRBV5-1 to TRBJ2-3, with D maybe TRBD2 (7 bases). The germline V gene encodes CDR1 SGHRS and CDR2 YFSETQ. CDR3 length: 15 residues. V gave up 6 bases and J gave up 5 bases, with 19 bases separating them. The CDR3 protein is CASNKRWGGRDTQYF. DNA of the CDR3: TGCGCCAGCAACAAGCGGTGGGGGGGCCGAGATACGCAGTATTTT.

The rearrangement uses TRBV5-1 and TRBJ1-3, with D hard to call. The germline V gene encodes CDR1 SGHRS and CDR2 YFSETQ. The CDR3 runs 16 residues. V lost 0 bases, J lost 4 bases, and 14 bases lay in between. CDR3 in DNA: TGCGCCAGCAGCTTGGGAGGAACGACGGGAGGAAACACCATATATTTT. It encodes CASSLGGTTGGNTIYF.

The CDR3 bases are TGTGCCAGCAGCCCGACAGTTACCGGAAAACTGTTTTTT. It is translated as CASSPTVTGKLFF. The genes are TRBV14 and TRBJ1-4, with a tentative D call TRBD1 (5 bases). V was clipped by 4 bases and J by 10 bases, with 13 bases between them. This CDR3 contains 13 residues. Germline CDR1 reads SGHDN; CDR2 reads FVKESK.

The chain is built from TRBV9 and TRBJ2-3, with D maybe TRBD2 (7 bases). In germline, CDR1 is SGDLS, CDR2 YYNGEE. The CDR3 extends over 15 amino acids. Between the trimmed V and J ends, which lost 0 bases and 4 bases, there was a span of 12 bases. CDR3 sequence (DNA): TGTGCCAGCAGCGTAGGGGGGGGGCTCCCAGATACGCAGTATTTT. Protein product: CASSVGGGLPDTQYF.

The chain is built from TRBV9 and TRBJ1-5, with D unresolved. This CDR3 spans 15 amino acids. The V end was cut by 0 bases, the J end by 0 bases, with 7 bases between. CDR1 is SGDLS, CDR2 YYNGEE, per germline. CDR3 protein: CASSVGGISNQPQHF. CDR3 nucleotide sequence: TGTGCCAGCAGCGTAGGGGGTATTAGCAATCAGCCCCAGCATTTT. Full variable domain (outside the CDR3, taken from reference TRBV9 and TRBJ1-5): DSGVTQTPKHLITATGQRVTLRCSPRSGDLSVYWYQQSLDQGLQFLIQYYNGEERAKGNILERFSAQQFPDLHSELNLSSLELGDSALYFCASSVGGISNQPQHFGDGTRLSIL.

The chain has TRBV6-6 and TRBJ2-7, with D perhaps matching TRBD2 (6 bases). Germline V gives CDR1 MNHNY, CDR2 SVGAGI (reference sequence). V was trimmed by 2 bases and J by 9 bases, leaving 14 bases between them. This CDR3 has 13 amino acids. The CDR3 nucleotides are TGTGCCAGCAGTTACGCGGGGATGAAAGGGCAGTACGTC. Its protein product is CASSYAGMKGQYV.

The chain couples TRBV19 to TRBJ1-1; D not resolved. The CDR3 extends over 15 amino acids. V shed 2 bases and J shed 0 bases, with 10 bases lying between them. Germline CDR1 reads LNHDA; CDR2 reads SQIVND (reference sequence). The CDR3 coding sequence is TGTGCCAGTAGTATATACCGACACATGAACACTGAAGCTTTCTTT. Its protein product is CASSIYRHMNTEAFF.

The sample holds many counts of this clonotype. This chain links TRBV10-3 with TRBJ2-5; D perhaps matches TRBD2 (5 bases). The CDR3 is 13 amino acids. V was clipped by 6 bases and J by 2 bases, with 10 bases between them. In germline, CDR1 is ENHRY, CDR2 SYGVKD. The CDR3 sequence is CAIRDGVQETQYF. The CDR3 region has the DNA TGTGCCATCAGGGACGGGGTACAAGAGACCCAGTACTTC.

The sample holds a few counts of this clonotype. CDR3: CASSQDRNQETQYF. Here the CDR3 DNA reads TGTGCCAGCAGCCAGGACAGGAACCAAGAGACCCAGTACTTC. V is TRBV12-3 or TRBV12-4 and J is TRBJ2-5; 7 bases match TRBD1. Unmatched junction bases numbered 4, after V lost 6 bases and J lost 0 bases. This CDR3 has 14 residues.

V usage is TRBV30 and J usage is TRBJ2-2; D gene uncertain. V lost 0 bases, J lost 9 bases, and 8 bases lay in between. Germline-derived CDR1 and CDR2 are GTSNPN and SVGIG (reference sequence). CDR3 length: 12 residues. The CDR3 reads CAWSVLHRELFF. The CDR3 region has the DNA TGTGCCTGGAGTGTATTGCACAGGGAGCTGTTTTTT.

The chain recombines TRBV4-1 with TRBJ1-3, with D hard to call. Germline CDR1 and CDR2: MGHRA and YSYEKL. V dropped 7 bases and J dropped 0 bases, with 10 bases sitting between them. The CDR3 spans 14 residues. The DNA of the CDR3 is TGCGCCAGCACCCCAGGCATCTCTGGAAACACCATATATTTT. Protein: CASTPGISGNTIYF.

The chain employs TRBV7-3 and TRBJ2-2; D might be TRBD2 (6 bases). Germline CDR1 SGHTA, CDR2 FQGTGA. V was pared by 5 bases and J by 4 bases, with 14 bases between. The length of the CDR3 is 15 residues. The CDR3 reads CASSPSGGTTGELFF. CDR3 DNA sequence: TGTGCCAGCAGCCCTAGTGGGGGGACCACCGGGGAGCTGTTTTTT.

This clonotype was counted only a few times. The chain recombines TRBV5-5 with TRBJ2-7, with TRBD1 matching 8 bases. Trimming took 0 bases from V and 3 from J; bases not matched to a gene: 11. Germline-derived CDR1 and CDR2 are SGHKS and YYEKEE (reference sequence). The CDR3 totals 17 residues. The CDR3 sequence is CASSLVPGTGVLYEQYV. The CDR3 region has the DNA TGTGCCAGCAGCTTGGTCCCCGGGACAGGAGTCCTCTACGAGCAGTACGTC.

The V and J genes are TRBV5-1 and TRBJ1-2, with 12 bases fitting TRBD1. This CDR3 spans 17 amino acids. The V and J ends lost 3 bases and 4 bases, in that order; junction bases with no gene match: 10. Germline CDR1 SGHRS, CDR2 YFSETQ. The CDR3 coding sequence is TGCGCCAGCAGCTCCGGGACAGGGGGCTCGGGGGTCTATGGCTACACCTTC. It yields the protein CASSSGTGGSGVYGYTF.

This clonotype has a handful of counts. The DNA of the CDR3 is TGTGCCATCAGTGAAGGGGGGGCGAGTGGGACTGAAGCTTTCTTT. It yields the protein CAISEGGASGTEAFF. V usage is TRBV10-3 and J usage is TRBJ1-1, with a tentative D call TRBD1 (6 bases). CDR3 size: 15 residues. Germline-derived CDR1 and CDR2 are ENHRY and SYGVKD. The ends were cut back, 3 bases at V and 5 bases at J, with 16 bases in the middle.

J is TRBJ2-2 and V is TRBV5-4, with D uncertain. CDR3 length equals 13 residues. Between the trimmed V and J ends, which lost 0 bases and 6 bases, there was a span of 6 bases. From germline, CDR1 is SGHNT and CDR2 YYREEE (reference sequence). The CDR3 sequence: CASSLDLSGELFF. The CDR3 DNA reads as TGTGCCAGCAGCTTGGATCTCTCCGGGGAGCTGTTTTTT.

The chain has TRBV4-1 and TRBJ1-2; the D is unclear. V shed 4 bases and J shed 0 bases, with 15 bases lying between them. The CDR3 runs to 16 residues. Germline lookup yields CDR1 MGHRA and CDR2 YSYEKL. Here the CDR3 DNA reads TGCGCCAGCAGCCTCCCGACCGCCGCGCCTAACTATGGCTACACCTTC. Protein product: CASSLPTAAPNYGYTF.

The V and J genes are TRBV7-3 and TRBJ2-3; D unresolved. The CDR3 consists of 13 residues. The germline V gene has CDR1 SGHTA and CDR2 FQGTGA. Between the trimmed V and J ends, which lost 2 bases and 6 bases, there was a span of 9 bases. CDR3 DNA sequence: TGTGCCAGCAGCTTATATCGAGACGATACGCAGTATTTT. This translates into CASSLYRDDTQYF. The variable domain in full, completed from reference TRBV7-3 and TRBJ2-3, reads GAGVSQTPSNKVTEKGKYVELRCDPISGHTALYWYRQSLGQGPEFLIYFQGTGAADDSGLPNDRFFAVRPEGSVSTLKIQRTERGDSAVYLCASSLYRDDTQYFGPGTRLTVL.

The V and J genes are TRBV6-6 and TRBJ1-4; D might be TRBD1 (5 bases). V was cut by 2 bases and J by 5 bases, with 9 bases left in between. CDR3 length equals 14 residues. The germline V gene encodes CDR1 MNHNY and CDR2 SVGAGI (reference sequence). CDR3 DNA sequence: TGTGCCAGCAGTTACAGGGGCGAAAATGAAAAACTGTTTTTT. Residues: CASSYRGENEKLFF.

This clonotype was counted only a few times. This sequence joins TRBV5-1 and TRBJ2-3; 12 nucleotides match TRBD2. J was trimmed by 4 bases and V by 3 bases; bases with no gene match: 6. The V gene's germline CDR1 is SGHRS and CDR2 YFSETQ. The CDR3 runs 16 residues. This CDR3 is CASSSWLAGGPDTQYF. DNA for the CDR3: TGCGCCAGCAGCTCGTGGCTAGCGGGGGGGCCAGATACGCAGTATTTT.

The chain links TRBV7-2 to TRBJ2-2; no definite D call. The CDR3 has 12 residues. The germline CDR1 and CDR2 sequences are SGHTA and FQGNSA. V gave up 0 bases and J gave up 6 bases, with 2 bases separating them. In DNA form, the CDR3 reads TGTGCCAGCAGCTTAGCGGCCGGGGAGCTGTTTTTT. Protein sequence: CASSLAAGELFF.

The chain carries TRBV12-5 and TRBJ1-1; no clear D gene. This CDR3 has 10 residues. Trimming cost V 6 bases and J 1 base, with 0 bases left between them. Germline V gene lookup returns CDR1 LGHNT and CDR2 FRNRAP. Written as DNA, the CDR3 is TGTGCTAGTGGGAACACTGAAGCTTTCTTT. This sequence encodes CASGNTEAFF.

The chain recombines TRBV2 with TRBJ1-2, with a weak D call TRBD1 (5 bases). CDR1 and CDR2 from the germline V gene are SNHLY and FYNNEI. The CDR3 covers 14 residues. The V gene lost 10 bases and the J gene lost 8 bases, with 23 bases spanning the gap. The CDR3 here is CATTIIFRVGGYTF. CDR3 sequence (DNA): TGTGCCACCACAATCATATTCAGGGTCGGCGGCTACACCTTC. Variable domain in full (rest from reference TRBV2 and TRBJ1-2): EPEVTQTPSHQVTQMGQEVILRCVPISNHLYFYWYRQILGQKVEFLVSFYNNEISEKSEIFDDQFSVERPDGSNFTLKIRSTKLEDSAMYFCATTIIFRVGGYTFGSGTRLTVV.

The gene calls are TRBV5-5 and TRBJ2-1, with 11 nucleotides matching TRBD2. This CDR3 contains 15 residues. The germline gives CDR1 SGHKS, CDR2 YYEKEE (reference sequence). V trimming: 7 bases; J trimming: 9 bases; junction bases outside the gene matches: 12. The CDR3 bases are TGTGCCAGCGGGCCAGGGGTAGCGGGGGGGCTTGAGCAGTTCTTC. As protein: CASGPGVAGGLEQFF.

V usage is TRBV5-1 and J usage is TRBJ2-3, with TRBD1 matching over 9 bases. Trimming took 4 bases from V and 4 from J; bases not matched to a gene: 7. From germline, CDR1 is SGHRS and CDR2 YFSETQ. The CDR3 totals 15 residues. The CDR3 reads CASSRDRGGPDTQYF. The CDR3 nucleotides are TGCGCCAGCAGCCGTGACAGGGGGGGGCCAGATACGCAGTATTTT.